This TCR beta chain derives from a study of read filtering for tumor transcriptome and immune sequencing. Study background: Whole-transcriptome libraries were prepared after DNase treatment. TCR-mapped reads were about 4.05 to 11 million with IR-seq versus roughly 80 to 1,300 with RNA-seq. Study results and limitations: RNA-seq captured clonotypes less deeply and reliably than IR-seq.

V dropped 0 bases and J dropped 3; count of bases not matched to a gene: 4. The CDR3 length is 16 residues. Looked up from germline, CDR1 is SGHKS and CDR2 is YYEKEE (reference sequence). This library used roughly 400 ng RNA and molecular barcoded adaptors spanning alpha/delta and beta/gamma chains. TCRdb re-derived calls from the reads in MiXCR, one entry per CDR3 protein. The sample consists of around 30,000 distinct CDR3 sequences, approximately 18% of them appearing once. This clonotype appeared a few times. The antigen is undetermined. The origin of this receptor is a donor at least 40 years old with multiple myeloma. This chain connects TRBV5-5 to TRBJ2-1; TRBD1 agrees at 9 bases. Sequencing used a population of CD138-negative cells sorted from bone marrow. Here the CDR3 DNA reads TGTGCCAGCAGCTTGGGGGACAGGGTAGACTACAATGAGCAGTTCTTC. Its translation is CASSLGDRVDYNEQFF.